This TCR beta chain emerged from a study of shared clonotypes between healthy human individuals. Study context: Sampling drew on donors who were a couple of women and three men aged 18 to 49.

The germline V gene encodes CDR1 LNHNV and CDR2 YYDKDF (reference sequence). V trimming: 4 bases; J trimming: 2 bases; junction bases outside the gene matches: 5. The CDR3 runs to 15 residues. TCRdb keeps only in-frame clones here, not all; method: immunoSEQ multiplex PCR. The profile covers over 1.4 million clones, with 95% to 97% appearing a single time and over 1% taken by the ten largest. The donors, healthy adults who were HIV-negative, had experienced no recent acute infections or vaccinations. This rearrangement joins TRBV15 to TRBJ1-3, with 7 bases lining up with TRBD1. Material for sequencing was naive CD4+ T cells sorted from blood. Subset indicated: CD45RA+ positively selected. This sequence was found in a young man in good health. CDR3 amino acids: CATSNRDRAGNTIYF. For the CDR3, the DNA is TGTGCCACCAGCAACCGGGACAGAGCTGGAAACACCATATATTTT.